The rows below give T cell receptor beta chains drawn from one sample of a study of blood T cells in healthy people across ages. TCRdb independently ran MiXCR on the 5' RACE reads; one entry per CDR3 protein. The repertoire holds 800,000 to 950,000 distinct CDR3 sequences, about 29% seen once, with roughly 10% in the top ten. A further study also used this sample, focusing on T cells of mothers and their children.

Specimen: blood. The source of these receptors is a woman between 35 and 50 years old in good health. Each CDR3 is given with its conserved first and last residue. The D gene is left open where the match is weak. Part of the rows lack a size; the others show once, few, many or a class for expanded clones.

TRBV4-1,TRBD2,-,TRBJ2-1,TGCGCCAGCAGCCAAGGTTATAGGACTAGCGGGGGGAATGAGCAGTGCTTC,CASSQGYRTSGGNEQCF
TRBV20-1,TRBD1,many,TRBJ1-6,TGCAGTGCCAGACCAGTACAGGGGGCTTACTCACCCCTCCACTTT,CSARPVQGAYSPLHF
TRBV12-3/TRBV12-4,TRBD2,-,TRBJ2-3,TGTGCCAGCAGTTTACCGCCTAGCGGGGCTTACAGCACAGATACGCAGTATTTT,CASSLPPSGAYSTDTQYF
TRBV4-1,-,many,TRBJ2-5,TGCGCCAGCAGCCAAGATAGGCTAGAGACCTTCGTGGAGACCCAGTACTTC,CASSQDRLETFVETQYF
TRBV18,-,few,TRBJ2-7,TGTGCCAGCTCACCACCGGTTATTTCCCCCGAGCAGTACTTC,CASSPPVISPEQYF
TRBV3-1,TRBD1,-,TRBJ1-1,TGTGCCAGCAGCTACGGGACAGGAGCCTCCAATTCGAGCACTGAAGCTTTCTTT,CASSYGTGASNSSTEAFF
TRBV24-1,-,few,TRBJ2-1,TGTGCCACCAGTGAAGGCCTCGGACAGTTCTTC,CATSEGLGQFF
TRBV4-1,-,-,TRBJ1-1,TGCGCCAGCAGCCAAGTGCAGGGAGGGGGGAGAGCTTTCTTT,CASSQVQGGGRAFF
TRBV5-1,-,-,TRBJ1-2,TGCGCCAGCAGCTCGGTTGGAGGGTCCGACTATGGCTACACCTTC,CASSSVGGSDYGYTF
TRBV7-9,-,few,TRBJ2-1,TGTGCCAGCAGCCCGATGGGGAGCTCCTACAATGAGCAGTTCTTC,CASSPMGSSYNEQFF
TRBV20-1,-,-,TRBJ2-6,TGCAGTGCTAGACGAGGGAACTCTGGGGCCAACGCCCTGACTTTC,CSARRGNSGANALTF
TRBV7-2,TRBD2,many,TRBJ2-7,TGTGCCAGCAGCTTAGAGCTAGCGGGGTTTAGGAACGAGCAGTACTTC,CASSLELAGFRNEQYF
TRBV7-2,-,few,TRBJ1-2,TGTGCCAGCAGCTTGGGGTTCGGCACTGGCTACACCTTC,CASSLGFGTGYTF
TRBV3-1,-,few,TRBJ2-2,TGTGCCAGCAGCCAACCAGGGTCCGGGGAGCTGTTTTTT,CASSQPGSGELFF
TRBV5-6,-,few,TRBJ2-1,TGTGCCAGCAGCCTGAACGGGGGCCATGAGCAGTTCTTC,CASSLNGGHEQFF
TRBV25-1,-,many,TRBJ2-7,TGTGCCAGCAGTGACACAGGTAACGAGCAGTACTTC,CASSDTGNEQYF
TRBV20-1,-,-,TRBJ2-2,TGCAGTGCTAGAGTCCACGGAGGGACCGGGGAGCTGTGTTTT,CSARVHGGTGELCF
TRBV3-1,-,-,TRBJ2-3,TGTGCCAGCAGCCAAGAGAAGGTTGGCACAGATACGCAGTATTTT,CASSQEKVGTDTQYF
TRBV9,-,few,TRBJ1-1,TGTGCCAGCAGCGCCGGGGGCGGCACTGAAGCTTTCTTT,CASSAGGGTEAFF
TRBV7-2,TRBD1,many,TRBJ1-5,TGTGCCAGCAGCCCGCGGACAGGCTCTTTTAGCAATCAGCCCCAGCATTTT,CASSPRTGSFSNQPQHF
TRBV29-1,-,many,TRBJ1-2,TGCAGCGTTGTGGCCCAGAGCTTTAACTATGGCTACACCTTC,CSVVAQSFNYGYTF
TRBV24-1,-,few,TRBJ2-1,TGTGCCACCAGTGATTTTAATAATGAGCAGTTCTTC,CATSDFNNEQFF
TRBV29-1,TRBD1,many,TRBJ2-3,TGCAGCGCTCTGGGGGGACAGGGGAGCACAGATACGCAGTATTTT,CSALGGQGSTDTQYF
TRBV7-2,-,many,TRBJ1-2,TGTGCCAGCAGCGGGGGACCGCGTAACTATGGCTACACCTTC,CASSGGPRNYGYTF
TRBV29-1,-,many,TRBJ2-4,TGCAGCGTTGGCGGTAAAAACATTCAGTACTTC,CSVGGKNIQYF
TRBV20-1,TRBD2,-,TRBJ2-1,TGCAGTGCTAGAGATAATTTTCGGGCCGGCGGGAGTGGGTACAATGAGCAGTTCTTC,CSARDNFRAGGSGYNEQFF
TRBV28,-,few,TRBJ1-2,TGTGCCAGCAGTCGCCGGGACGTTGACTATGGCTACACCTTC,CASSRRDVDYGYTF
TRBV5-4,TRBD2,once,TRBJ2-7,TGTGCCAGCAGCCTAGCGGGGGGCCGATATTCCTTCTCCTACGAGCAGTACTTC,CASSLAGGRYSFSYEQYF
TRBV28,-,few,TRBJ2-6,TGTGCCAGCAGTTCCCTCGACGGGGCCGGGGCCAACGTCCTGACTTTC,CASSSLDGAGANVLTF
TRBV29-1,-,-,TRBJ1-1,TGCAGCGTAGGAAGAGGGGAGACTGAAGCTTTCTTT,CSVGRGETEAFF
TRBV5-1,-,many,TRBJ1-4,TGCGCCAGCAGCTTGAACGAGGGGGGCGGTGAAAAACTGTTTTTT,CASSLNEGGGEKLFF
TRBV7-2,-,-,TRBJ2-7,TGTGCCGGCAGCTTAAGCTCTGGGGCAGGGTGGACCGAGCAGTACTTC,CAGSLSSGAGWTEQYF
TRBV20-1,-,-,TRBJ2-1,TGCAGTGCTAGCAACAGTCCCTACAATGAGCAGTTCTTC,CSASNSPYNEQFF
TRBV27,TRBD2,-,TRBJ2-4,TGTGCCAGCAGTCCGTACACGGCGGGGGACATTCAGTACTTC,CASSPYTAGDIQYF
TRBV14,-,-,TRBJ1-1,TGTGCCAGCAGCCAAGGTCGTGGGTTTTGGACTGAAGCTTTCTTT,CASSQGRGFWTEAFF
TRBV7-2,TRBD2,few,TRBJ2-5,TGTGCCAGCAGCTCACCCGACCGGGGGGGGGAGCAGTACTTC,CASSSPDRGGEQYF
TRBV6-5,-,-,TRBJ1-1,TGTGCCAGCAGTTACTCGGACATTCAGAACACTGAAGCTTTCTTT,CASSYSDIQNTEAFF
TRBV6-9,-,many,TRBJ2-7,TGTGCCAGCAGCCTCAGGTCCAGGGCATCCTACGAGCAGTACTTC,CASSLRSRASYEQYF
TRBV20-1,TRBD1,-,TRBJ1-2,TGCAGTGCCACCGGGACAGGGGCCAAGTTGGGCTATGGCTACACCTTC,CSATGTGAKLGYGYTF
TRBV24-1,TRBD1,-,TRBJ2-1,TGTGCCACCAACCCCGGGACAGGGCCATACAATGAGCAGTTCTTC,CATNPGTGPYNEQFF
TRBV11-2,TRBD1,few,TRBJ1-1,TGTGCCAGCAGCCTCTCACAGGGGGGAGGCACTGAAGCTTTCTTT,CASSLSQGGGTEAFF
TRBV7-3,-,few,TRBJ2-1,TGTGCCAGCAGCTTAGATCTGGGAGGGCAGTTCTTC,CASSLDLGGQFF
TRBV24-1,TRBD2,many,TRBJ2-3,TGTGCCACCAGTGATTATATAGCGGGCCACACAGATACGCAGTATTTT,CATSDYIAGHTDTQYF
TRBV6-2/TRBV6-3,-,-,TRBJ1-5,TGTGCCACGAGCCGGCGGCGGGATAGCAATCAGCCCCAGCATTTT,CATSRRRDSNQPQHF
TRBV6-5,-,few,TRBJ2-5,TGTGCCAGCAGGCCCCCTGGGGCGGGGGAGACCCAGTACTTC,CASRPPGAGETQYF
TRBV5-5,-,few,TRBJ1-1,TGTGCCAGCAGCTTAACAGGGCTTTCCACTGAAGCTTTCTTT,CASSLTGLSTEAFF
TRBV28,TRBD1,few,TRBJ1-2,TGTGCCAGTAGACAGGGGATTTGGGGCTACACCTTC,CASRQGIWGYTF
TRBV7-2,-,-,TRBJ2-3,TGTGCCAGCAGCTTAGCTATGGGAATCACAGATACGCAGTATTTT,CASSLAMGITDTQYF
TRBV5-1,-,many,TRBJ2-7,TGTGCCAGCAGCTTAGAAGGCGCCTACGAGCAGTACTTC,CASSLEGAYEQYF